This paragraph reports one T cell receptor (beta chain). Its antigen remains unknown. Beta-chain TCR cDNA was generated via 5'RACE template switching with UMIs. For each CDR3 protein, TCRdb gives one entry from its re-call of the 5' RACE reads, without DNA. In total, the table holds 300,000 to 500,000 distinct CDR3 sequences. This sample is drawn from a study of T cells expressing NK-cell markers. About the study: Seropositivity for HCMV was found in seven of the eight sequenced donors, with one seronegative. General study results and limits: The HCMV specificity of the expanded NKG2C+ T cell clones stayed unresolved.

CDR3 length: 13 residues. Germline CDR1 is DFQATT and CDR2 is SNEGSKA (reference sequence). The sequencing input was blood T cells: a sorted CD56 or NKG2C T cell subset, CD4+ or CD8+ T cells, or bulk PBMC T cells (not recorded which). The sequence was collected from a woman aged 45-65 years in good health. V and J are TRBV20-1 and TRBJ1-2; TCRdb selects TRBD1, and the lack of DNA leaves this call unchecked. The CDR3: CSAMGLGNYGYTF.